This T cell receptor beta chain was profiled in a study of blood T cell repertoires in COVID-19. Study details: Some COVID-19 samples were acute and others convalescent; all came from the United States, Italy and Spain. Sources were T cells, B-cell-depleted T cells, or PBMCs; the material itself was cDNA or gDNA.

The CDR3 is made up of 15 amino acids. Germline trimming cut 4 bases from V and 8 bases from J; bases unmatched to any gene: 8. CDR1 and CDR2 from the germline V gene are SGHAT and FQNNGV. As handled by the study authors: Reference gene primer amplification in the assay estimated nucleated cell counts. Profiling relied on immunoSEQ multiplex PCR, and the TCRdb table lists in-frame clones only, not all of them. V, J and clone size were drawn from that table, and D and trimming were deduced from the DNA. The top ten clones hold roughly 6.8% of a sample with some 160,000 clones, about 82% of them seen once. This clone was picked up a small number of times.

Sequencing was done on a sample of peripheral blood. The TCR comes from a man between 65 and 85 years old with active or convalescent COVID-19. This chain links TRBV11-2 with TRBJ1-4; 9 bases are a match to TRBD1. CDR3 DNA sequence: TGTGCCAGCAGCTCCGGGACAGGGTATTACGAAAAACTGTTTTTT. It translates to CASSSGTGYYEKLFF. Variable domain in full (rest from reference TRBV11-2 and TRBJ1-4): EAGVAQSPRYKIIEKRQSVAFWCNPISGHATLYWYQQILGQGPKLLIQFQNNGVVDDSQLPKDRFSAERLKGVDSTLKIQPAKLEDSAVYLCASSSGTGYYEKLFFGSGTQLSVL.